This entry is about one T cell receptor (beta chain). Its cognate antigen has yet to be identified. No much larger clonotype is one base removed from it; base qualities were not supplied. To sequence the TCRbeta CDR3 region, genomic DNA was isolated from the sorted cells. The immunoSEQ Assay was used to sequence the TCRbeta CDR3 regions. Not all clones reach the TCRdb copy of this immuneACCESS table, which keeps in-frame sequences only. Checked studies attribute under half of the gap to unresolved V genes and leave the rest unexplained. In all, the sample holds more than 60,000 clones, and more than 90% of those were seen once. The ten largest make up 0.3% to 0.4% of the sample. The trial excluded patients who had a history of autoimmune disease or were on systemic immunosuppression. In every dose cohort, peripheral blood was drawn for TCR sequencing at baseline, cycle 4 day 1, and cycle 7 day 1. Samples were obtained from an open-label, multicenter, first-in-human phase I dose-escalation trial of ivuxolimab. Adults with locally advanced or metastatic melanoma, renal cell, hepatocellular, or head and neck squamous cell carcinoma were enrolled in the trial. Before TCR sequencing, CD4+ T cells and CD8+ T cells were sorted from peripheral blood as separate populations.

This sample is part of a study of OX40 agonist ivuxolimab in advanced cancers. Looking at the study overall: Ivuxolimab, which targeted the costimulatory receptor OX40 (CD134), was an agonistic, fully human IgG2 monoclonal antibody. Of the approximately 54 dose-escalation patients, hepatocellular carcinoma was present in around 20, melanoma in roughly 15, renal cell carcinoma in 9 and head and neck cancer in 9. The purpose of peripheral TCRbeta sequencing was to test whether ivuxolimab changed TCR sequence diversity and led to clonal T-cell expansion. Three dose-escalation patients achieved partial responses, one with hepatocellular carcinoma and two with cutaneous melanoma. Intravenous ivuxolimab was administered to patients every 2 weeks at six dose levels: 0.01, 0.1, 0.3, 1.5, 3 and 10 mg/kg. A male proportion of around 81% and a mean age of approximately 58 years, ranging from 23 to 79, were recorded for the dose-escalation cohort. Patients were allowed to have had prior anti-PD-1, anti-PD-L1 or anti-CTLA-4 therapy, and approximately 40% of the dose-escalation patients had been treated with checkpoint inhibitors. The paper reports the monotherapy dose-escalation portion (N ≈ 50 patients) of the phase I ivuxolimab trial.

On the study overall, not on this receptor specifically: Low levels of normalized T-cell clonal expansion were also seen in some nonresponding patients. After ivuxolimab, CD8+ T cells had more expanded clones than CD4+ T cells on average. Which antigens the clonally expanded peripheral T cells were specific for was not determined. Clonal expansion of both CD4+ and CD8+ blood T cells was observed from baseline to week 6 at doses 0.1 to 3.0 mg/kg. In the 0.1-3.0 mg/kg groups, partial responders were among the patients with the lowest normalized peripheral clonal expansion, particularly in CD8+ T cells.

The TCR originated in an adult with an advanced solid tumor such as melanoma, head and neck, liver or kidney cancer. This sample comprised CD4+ or CD8+ T cells sorted from blood, obtained in a trial of the OX40 agonist ivuxolimab.

CDR3 loop: CASTLGGGYSYEQYF. The bases are TGTGCCAGCACCCTCGGGGGGGGATACTCCTACGAGCAGTACTTC. The V gene is TRBV28 and the J gene is TRBJ2-7; TRBD2 fits 8 bases in the junction. From the cysteine through the phenylalanine, the CDR3 covers 15 amino acids. Here the CDR3 DNA is all that survives: 45 bases in frame from base 1. CDR1 and CDR2 are read off the germline V gene as MDHEN and SYDVKM. Trimming accounts for 7 bases at V and 0 bases at J, while the number of junction bases matched to no gene is 8. The entire variable domain, with the stretches around the CDR3 drawn from the reference TRBV28 and TRBJ2-7 proteins, is DVKVTQSSRYLVKRTGEKVFLECVQDMDHENMFWYRQDPGLGLRLIYFSYDVKMKEKGDIPEGYSVSREKKERFSLILESASTNQTSMYLCASTLGGGYSYEQYFGPGTRLTVT.